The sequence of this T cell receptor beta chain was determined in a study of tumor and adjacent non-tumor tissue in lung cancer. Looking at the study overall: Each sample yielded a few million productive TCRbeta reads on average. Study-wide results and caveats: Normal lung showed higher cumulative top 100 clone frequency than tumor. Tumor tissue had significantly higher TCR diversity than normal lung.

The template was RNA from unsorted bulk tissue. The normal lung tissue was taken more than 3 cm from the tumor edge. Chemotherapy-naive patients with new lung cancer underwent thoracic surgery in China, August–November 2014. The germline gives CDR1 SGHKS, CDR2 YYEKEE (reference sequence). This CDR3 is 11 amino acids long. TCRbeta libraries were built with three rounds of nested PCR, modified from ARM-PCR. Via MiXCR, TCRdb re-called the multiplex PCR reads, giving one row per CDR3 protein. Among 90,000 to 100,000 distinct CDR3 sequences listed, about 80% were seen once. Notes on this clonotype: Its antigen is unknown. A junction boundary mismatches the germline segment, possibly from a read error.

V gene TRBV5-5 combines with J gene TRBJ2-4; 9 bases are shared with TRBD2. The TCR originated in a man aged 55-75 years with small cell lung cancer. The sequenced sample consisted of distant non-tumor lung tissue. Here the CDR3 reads CASSLVAGEYF. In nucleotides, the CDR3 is TGTGCCAGTAGCTTAGTAGCGGGAGAGTACTTC.